This entry is about one T cell receptor (beta chain). Its cognate antigen is unknown. Specified treatment: around 19 received Ad26.COV2.S at low or high dose, single or two shots; 5 received placebo; per-sample allocation not given. Each sample was drawn 63 days after the first injection (of vaccine or placebo). These data come from a study of Ad26.COV2.S vaccination and SARS-CoV-2 variants. As for the study in general: Once, or twice with 56 days between doses, Ad26.COV2.S was given intramuscularly. The study, taken as a whole, reports: TCR breadth and depth analyses may have underestimated total T cell responses.

The CDR3 consists of 13 residues. V shed 5 bases and J shed 5 bases, with 11 bases lying between them. Germline V lookup: CDR1 MNHEY, CDR2 SMNVEV (reference sequence). Profiling relied on immunoSEQ multiplex PCR, and the TCRdb table lists in-frame clones only, not all of them. The repertoire holds 500,000 or so clones, with around 85% as singletons. Sequences were derived from peripheral blood, sampled in a trial of Ad26.COV2.S vaccine versus placebo. The receptor was isolated from a person aged 18-65 years who received the Ad26.COV2.S COVID-19 vaccine or a placebo. The chain uses TRBV27 and TRBJ2-3; tentative D call: TRBD1 (6 bases). The CDR3 DNA sequence: TGTGCCAGCAGTCACGGACAGCGAGATACGCAGTATTTT. It yields the protein CASSHGQRDTQYF.